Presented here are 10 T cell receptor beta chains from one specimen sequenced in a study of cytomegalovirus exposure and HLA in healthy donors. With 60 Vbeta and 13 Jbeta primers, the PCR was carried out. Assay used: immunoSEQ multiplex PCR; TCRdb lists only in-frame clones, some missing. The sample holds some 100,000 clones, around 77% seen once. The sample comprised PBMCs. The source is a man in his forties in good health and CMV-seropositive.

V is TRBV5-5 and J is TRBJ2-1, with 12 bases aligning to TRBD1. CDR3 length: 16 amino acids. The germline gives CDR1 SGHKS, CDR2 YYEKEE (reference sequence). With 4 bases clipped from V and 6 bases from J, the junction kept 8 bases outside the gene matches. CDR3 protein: CASSTSGQGAGNEQFF. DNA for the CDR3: TGTGCCAGCAGCACATCGGGACAGGGGGCGGGCAATGAGCAGTTCTTC.

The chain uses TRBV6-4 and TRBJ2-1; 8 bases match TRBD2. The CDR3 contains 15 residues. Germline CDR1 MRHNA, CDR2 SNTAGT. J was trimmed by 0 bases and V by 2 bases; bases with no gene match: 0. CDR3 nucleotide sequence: TGTGCCAGCAGTGACGCGGGGGGCTCCTACAATGAGCAGTTCTTC. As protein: CASSDAGGSYNEQFF.

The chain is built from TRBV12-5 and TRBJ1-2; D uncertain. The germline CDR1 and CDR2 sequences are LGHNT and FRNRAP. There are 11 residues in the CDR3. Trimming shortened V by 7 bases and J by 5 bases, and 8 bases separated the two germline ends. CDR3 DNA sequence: TGTGCTAGTGTCTTTGCGTATGGCTACACCTTC. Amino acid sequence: CASVFAYGYTF.

For the CDR3, the DNA is TGTGCCAGCAGCCCTCGGACGGGGGGGGTTTCCTACAATGAGCAGTTCTTC. Amino acid sequence: CASSPRTGGVSYNEQFF. The V call is TRBV11-2, the J call TRBJ2-1; 8 bases agree with TRBD2. Germline V gene lookup returns CDR1 SGHAT and CDR2 FQNNGV. This CDR3 contains 17 residues. V shed 5 bases, J shed 1 base, and the junction held 10 bases outside the gene matches.

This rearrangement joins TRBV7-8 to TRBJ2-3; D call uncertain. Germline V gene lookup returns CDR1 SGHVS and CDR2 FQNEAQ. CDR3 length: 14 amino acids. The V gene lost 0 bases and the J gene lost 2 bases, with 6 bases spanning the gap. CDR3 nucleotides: TGTGCCAGCAGCTTAGCAGCATTCACAGATACGCAGTATTTT. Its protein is CASSLAAFTDTQYF.

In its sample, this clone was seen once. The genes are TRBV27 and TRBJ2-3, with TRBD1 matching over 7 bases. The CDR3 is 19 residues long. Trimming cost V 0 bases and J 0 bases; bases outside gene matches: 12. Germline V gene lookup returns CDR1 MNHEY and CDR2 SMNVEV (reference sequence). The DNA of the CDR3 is TGTGCCAGCAGTTTATCGAATTTCCGGACAGGAACTAGCACAGATACGCAGTATTTT. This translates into CASSLSNFRTGTSTDTQYF.

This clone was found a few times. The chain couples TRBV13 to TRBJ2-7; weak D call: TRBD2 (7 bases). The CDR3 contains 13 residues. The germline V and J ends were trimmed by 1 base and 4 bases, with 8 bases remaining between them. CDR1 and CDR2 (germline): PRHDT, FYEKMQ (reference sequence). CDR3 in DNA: TGTGCCAGCAGCTTAGAGGGGGGGTACGAGCAGTACTTC. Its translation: CASSLEGGYEQYF.

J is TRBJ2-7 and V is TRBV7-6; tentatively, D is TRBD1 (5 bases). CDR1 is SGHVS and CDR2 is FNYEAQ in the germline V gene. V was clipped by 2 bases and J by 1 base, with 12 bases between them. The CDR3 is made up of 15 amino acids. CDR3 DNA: TGTGCCAGCAGCTTAAGGGGCACCGATTCCTACGAGCAGTACTTC. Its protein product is CASSLRGTDSYEQYF.

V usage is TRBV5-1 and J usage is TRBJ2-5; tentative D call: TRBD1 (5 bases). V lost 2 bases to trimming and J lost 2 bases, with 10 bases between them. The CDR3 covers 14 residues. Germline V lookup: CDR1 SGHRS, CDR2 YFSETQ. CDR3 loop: CASSFGRAQETQYF. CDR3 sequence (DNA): TGCGCCAGCAGCTTTGGCAGGGCTCAAGAGACCCAGTACTTC.

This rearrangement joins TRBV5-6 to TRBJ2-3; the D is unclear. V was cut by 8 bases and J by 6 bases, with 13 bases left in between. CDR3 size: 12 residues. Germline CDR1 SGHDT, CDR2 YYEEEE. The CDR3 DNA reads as TGTGCCAGAATGAGCTTCAATGATACGCAGTATTTT. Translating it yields CARMSFNDTQYF.